Presented here are 27 T cell receptor beta chains from one specimen sequenced in a study of metastatic and nonmetastatic thyroid tumors. Every patient underwent thyroid surgery untreated. TCRdb ran MiXCR on the PCR reads. The data hold tens of thousands of clones, with about 25% observed a single time. Sequenced input: blood. The receptors derive from a female donor with papillary thyroid cancer or a benign thyroid nodule (not recorded which). Some clones in this sample may be carry-over from other donors' samples.

This clone was recorded at least ten times. The chain couples TRBV13 to TRBJ2-1; possibly TRBD2 for D (5 bases). Trimming removed 3 bases at V and 5 bases at J, with 11 bases between. The CDR3 sequence is 14 residues long. Germline assignment: CDR1 PRHDT and CDR2 FYEKMQ (reference sequence). The CDR3 loop is CASSFSIGNNEQFF. DNA for the CDR3: TGTGCCAGCAGCTTTTCTATCGGGAACAATGAGCAGTTCTTC.

The rearrangement links TRBV19 to TRBJ1-3; the D gene is possibly TRBD1 (6 bases). Looked up from germline, CDR1 is LNHDA and CDR2 is SQIVND (reference sequence). V was cut by 5 bases and J by 0 bases, with 14 bases left in between. The CDR3 has 16 residues. CDR3: CASSVNRDISGNTIYF. DNA for the CDR3: TGTGCCAGTAGTGTTAACAGGGATATCTCTGGAAACACCATATATTTT.

The chain couples TRBV7-8 to TRBJ1-1, with D possibly matching TRBD1 (5 bases). The CDR3 spans 15 residues. The V gene lost 5 bases and the J gene lost 0 bases, with 13 bases spanning the gap. Germline CDR1 SGHVS, CDR2 FQNEAQ. CDR3 loop: CASSLRGIMNTEAFF. CDR3 nucleotide sequence: TGTGCCAGCAGCCTTAGGGGAATCATGAACACTGAAGCTTTCTTT.

This clone was recorded many times. The rearrangement joins TRBV2 to TRBJ1-2; 8 bases align to TRBD1. Germline V gene lookup returns CDR1 SNHLY and CDR2 FYNNEI. Trimming cost V 4 bases and J 5 bases; bases outside gene matches: 6. This CDR3 has 14 amino acids. The CDR3 DNA is TGTGCCAGCAGTGGAACAGGGGGAGGATATGGCTACACCTTC. Its translation: CASSGTGGGYGYTF.

This clone was seen a few times. The junction and the germline gene differ at one end; a read error may be behind it. This sequence joins TRBV2 and TRBJ1-5, with 8 positions matching TRBD1. The CDR3 spans 14 residues. CDR1 SNHLY and CDR2 FYNNEI come from the germline V gene. CDR3 region: CASCVQGGAQPQHF. The CDR3 nucleotides read TGTGCCAGCTGTGTACAGGGGGGGGCCCAGCCCCAGCACTTT. Together with reference TRBV2 and TRBJ1-5, the CDR3 gives the full variable domain: EPEVTQTPSHQVTQMGQEVILRCVPISNHLYFYWYRQILGQKVEFLVSFYNNEISEKSEIFDDQFSVERPDGSNFTLKIRSTKLEDSAMYFCASCVQGGAQPQHFGDGTRLSIL.

This clone qualifies as medium-sized (0.01 to 0.1%). The chain joins TRBV20-1 to TRBJ2-7; TRBD1 matches 8 bases. V lost 5 bases and J lost 4; bases outside the gene matches: 7. CDR1 is DFQATT, CDR2 SNEGSKA, per germline (reference sequence). This CDR3 has 13 amino acids. The CDR3 sequence is CSAGQGVIYEQYF. The CDR3 DNA reads as TGCAGTGCTGGACAGGGAGTTATATACGAGCAGTACTTC.

In its sample, this clone was seen many times. This chain links TRBV29-1 with TRBJ1-1; 7 bases align to TRBD1. Per germline, CDR1 SQVTM and CDR2 ANQGSEA. This CDR3 is 15 amino acids long. Unmatched junction bases numbered 5, after V lost 0 bases and J lost 1 base. CDR3 protein: CSVEDGDSENTEAFF. CDR3 sequence (DNA): TGCAGCGTTGAAGATGGGGACAGCGAGAACACTGAAGCTTTCTTT.

This clone was counted only a few times. The rearrangement links TRBV19 to TRBJ2-7; possibly TRBD1 for D (5 bases). The CDR3 is 15 residues long. Trimming removed 6 bases from V and 2 bases from J, with 17 bases in between. Germline CDR1 LNHDA, CDR2 SQIVND (reference sequence). CDR3 nucleotide sequence: TGTGCCAGTAGCGCTGGGGCAGACGGTGCCTACGAGCAGTACTTC. This encodes CASSAGADGAYEQYF.

Comment on this clone: The junction departs from the called germline gene at one end, perhaps through a read error. This chain uses TRBV9 with TRBJ2-7, with TRBD2 identical over 9 bases. This CDR3 has 13 amino acids. Germline V gene sequence: CDR1 SGDLS, CDR2 YYNGEE. As DNA, the CDR3 is TGTGCCAGCAGCGGGACTAGCGACTACGAGCAGTTGTTC. This encodes CASSGTSDYEQLF.

This clone was counted ten times or more. The V call is TRBV7-8, the J call TRBJ2-7; the D is unclear. Trimming removed 0 bases from V and 1 base from J, with 7 bases in between. CDR1 is SGHVS and CDR2 is FQNEAQ in the germline V gene. The CDR3 has 14 amino acids. For the CDR3, the DNA is TGTGCCAGCAGCTTAGCGGAAGTGTCCTACGAGCAGTACTTC. This sequence encodes CASSLAEVSYEQYF.

This clone was counted at least ten times. V usage is TRBV20-1 and J usage is TRBJ2-7; no definite D call. Germline V gene lookup returns CDR1 DFQATT and CDR2 SNEGSKA (reference sequence). The CDR3 is 10 residues long. V dropped 1 base and J dropped 5 bases, with 3 bases sitting between them. The CDR3 sequence is CSARVDEQYF. CDR3 coding DNA: TGCAGTGCTAGAGTCGACGAGCAGTACTTC.

The sample holds many counts of this clone. The V and J genes are TRBV2 and TRBJ2-7; D unclear. Germline V gene data show CDR1 as SNHLY and CDR2 as FYNNEI. V was cut by 3 bases and J by 7 bases, with 7 bases left in between. The CDR3 spans 11 residues. The CDR3 DNA is TGTGCCAGCAGTGACTACTCAGAGCAGTACTTC. Translation gives CASSDYSEQYF.

This rearrangement joins TRBV2 to TRBJ2-2; no reliable D call. Trimming left V 1 base short and J 0 bases short, with 3 bases between. The CDR3 extends over 14 amino acids. Germline values: CDR1 SNHLY, CDR2 FYNNEI. The CDR3 loop reads CASSEGTNTGELFF. The CDR3 DNA is TGTGCCAGCAGTGAAGGGACGAACACCGGGGAGCTGTTTTTT.

This clone was counted ten times or more. V is TRBV3-1 and J is TRBJ2-5; D may correspond to TRBD1 or TRBD2 (5 bases each). Germline loops: CDR1 LGHDT, CDR2 YNNKEL (reference sequence). V lost 2 bases and J lost 4, with 20 bases in between. There are 17 residues in the CDR3. CDR3 loop: CASSQLGSAARGETQYF. The CDR3 bases are TGTGCCAGCAGCCAATTGGGGTCGGCGGCGAGGGGAGAGACCCAGTACTTC.

This clone occurred a few times. A read error is possible here, since a much larger clone lies one base away. V and J are TRBV7-2 and TRBJ2-4; D gene uncertain. Per the germline V gene, CDR1 is SGHTA and CDR2 is FQGNSA. The CDR3 totals 13 residues. Trimming cost V 1 base and J 6 bases, with 7 bases left between them. CDR3 coding DNA: TGTGCCAGCAGCTTAGAGTTCCGAAACATTCAGTACTTC. Its translation: CASSLEFRNIQYF.

This clone came up a few times. V gene TRBV12-3 or TRBV12-4 combines with J gene TRBJ2-5; 11 bases agree with TRBD1. This CDR3 is built from 18 residues. V shed 5 bases and J 3 bases; nucleotides not matched to a gene: 14. CDR3 nucleotides: TGTGCCAGCAGTCCCCCGGTCGTCGGGACAGGGGGAAAAGAGACCCAGTACTTC. Its protein product is CASSPPVVGTGGKETQYF.

At least ten counts were recorded for this clone. The chain recombines TRBV9 with TRBJ2-1; D gene unclear. Per the germline V gene, CDR1 is SGDLS and CDR2 is YYNGEE. The CDR3 consists of 14 residues. Trimming pared 0 bases from V and 2 bases from J, leaving 6 bases between. The CDR3 is CASSVASAYNEQFF. The DNA for the CDR3 is TGTGCCAGCAGCGTAGCGAGTGCCTACAATGAGCAGTTCTTC.

This chain uses TRBV12-3 or TRBV12-4 with TRBJ2-1, with TRBD2 identical over 9 bases. J lost 2 bases, V lost 5 bases, and 4 bases had no gene match. The CDR3 sequence is 15 residues long. CDR3 residues: CASSPRLAAYNEQFF. The CDR3 bases are TGTGCCAGCAGTCCCCGACTAGCGGCCTACAATGAGCAGTTCTTC.

The rearrangement links TRBV28 to TRBJ1-2, with D hard to call. The CDR3 has 14 residues. The germline V and J ends were trimmed by 7 bases and 9 bases, with 21 bases remaining between them. Germline V gene sequence: CDR1 MDHEN, CDR2 SYDVKM. CDR3 sequence reads: CASTRALDWDSYTF. The CDR3, as DNA: TGTGCCAGCACACGAGCGCTGGACTGGGATAGCTACACCTTC.

This clone is medium-sized. This sequence joins TRBV12-3 or TRBV12-4 and TRBJ2-1, with D tentatively TRBD1 (5 bases). The CDR3 is made up of 12 amino acids. The V end was cut by 6 bases, the J end by 7 bases, with 10 bases between. CDR3 DNA: TGTGCCAGCAGAACCGCAGGGAATGAGCAGTTCTTC. It yields the protein CASRTAGNEQFF.

This clone was counted ten times or more. The genes are TRBV4-2 and TRBJ2-6; D uncertain. The length of the CDR3 is 15 residues. CDR1 is LGHNA and CDR2 is YNFKEQ in the germline V gene. V lost 0 bases to trimming and J lost 0 bases, with 3 bases between them. CDR3: CASSQESSGANVLTF. CDR3 DNA: TGTGCCAGCAGCCAAGAGAGCTCTGGGGCCAACGTCCTGACTTTC.

Only a few counts were recorded for this clone. DNA for the CDR3: TGTGCCAGCAGGTCCCTCGGCTCTGGAAACACCATATATTTT. This gives the protein CASRSLGSGNTIYF. V is TRBV6-1 and J is TRBJ1-3, with D unclear. Trimming left V 6 bases short and J 0 bases short, with 9 bases between. The CDR3 is made up of 14 amino acids. Germline loops: CDR1 MNHNS, CDR2 SASEGT.

The table lists this clone with many counts. The chain couples TRBV4-3 to TRBJ1-1; 7 positions match TRBD1. Germline CDR1 reads LGHNA; CDR2 reads YSLEER. The CDR3 extends over 14 amino acids. The junction had 4 bases not matched to a gene; V was cut back by 5 bases and J by 1 base. CDR3 in amino acids: CASSDRQGNTEAFF. CDR3 bases: TGCGCCAGCAGCGATCGACAGGGGAACACTGAAGCTTTCTTT.

Many counts were recorded for this clone. The V call is TRBV28, the J call TRBJ2-2; perhaps TRBD1 as D (5 bases). The CDR3 is 16 amino acids. Germline CDR1 and CDR2: MDHEN and SYDVKM. Trimming cost V 7 bases and J 3 bases, with 18 bases left between them. Here the CDR3 reads CASTEAKGLDTGELFF. In nucleotides, the CDR3 is TGTGCCAGCACCGAGGCTAAGGGGCTAGACACCGGGGAGCTGTTTTTT. Variable domain in full (rest from reference TRBV28 and TRBJ2-2): DVKVTQSSRYLVKRTGEKVFLECVQDMDHENMFWYRQDPGLGLRLIYFSYDVKMKEKGDIPEGYSVSREKKERFSLILESASTNQTSMYLCASTEAKGLDTGELFFGEGSRLTVL.

This clone showed up many times. This sequence joins TRBV6-1 and TRBJ2-3, with 7 bases identical to TRBD2. Trimming cost V 8 bases and J 5 bases; bases outside gene matches: 13. From germline, CDR1 is MNHNS and CDR2 SASEGT. The CDR3 has 15 residues. This chain's CDR3 is CASLAVGQEVDTQYF. In nucleotides, the CDR3 is TGTGCCAGCCTAGCGGTTGGTCAAGAGGTAGATACGCAGTATTTT.

In its sample, this clone was seen many times. The chain carries TRBV14 and TRBJ2-7, with D perhaps matching TRBD2 (6 bases). Per germline, CDR1 SGHDN and CDR2 FVKESK. The CDR3 is 13 residues long. V lost 4 bases to trimming and J lost 7 bases, with 14 bases between them. The CDR3 protein is CASSPGRLGEQYF. CDR3 coding DNA: TGTGCCAGCAGCCCCGGGAGACTAGGAGAGCAGTACTTC.

By share of the sample, this clone is medium-sized. The rearrangement joins TRBV6-4 to TRBJ1-1, with 7 bases aligning to TRBD1. The CDR3 totals 14 residues. The V and J ends lost 4 bases and 8 bases, in that order; junction bases with no gene match: 10. CDR1 is MRHNA and CDR2 is SNTAGT in the germline V gene. The CDR3 protein is CASSVSGTVSEAFF. CDR3 coding DNA: TGTGCCAGCAGTGTCTCCGGGACAGTATCCGAAGCTTTCTTT.